Only a few counts were recorded for the clone carrying this TCR beta chain. This record comes from a study of early T cells in non-severe SARS-CoV-2 infection. Germline trimming cut 4 bases from V and 4 bases from J; bases unmatched to any gene: 15. There are 17 residues in the CDR3. Germline-derived CDR1 and CDR2 are SEHNR and FQNEAQ (reference sequence). TCRdb processed the 5' RACE reads anew with MiXCR; each CDR3 protein has one entry. Of some 59,000 distinct CDR3 sequences listed, 8.5% to 10% were seen once; the top ten hold approximately 4%. The TCR comes from an adult who was a healthcare worker with PCR-confirmed SARS-CoV-2 infection or an uninfected control (not recorded which). The chain is built from TRBV7-9 and TRBJ2-7; the match to TRBD2 covers 8 bases. Sequencing was performed on whole blood, taken at baseline. The CDR3 sequence: CASSSGASSGSQYEQYF. CDR3 nucleotides: TGTGCCAGCAGCTCGGGGGCCAGCAGCGGGAGTCAGTACGAGCAGTACTTC.